The entry that follows covers one T cell receptor (beta chain) sequence. This record belongs to a study of cytomegalovirus exposure and HLA in healthy donors. Amplification used 60 Vbeta primers and 13 Jbeta primers. Source study methods: As a later analysis found, there were around 86 million unique TCR beta chains, of which 8.5 million to 13 million were shared. Assay: immunoSEQ multiplex PCR; the TCRdb copy retains only in-frame clones and omits some. That table furnishes V, J and clone size, whereas the DNA furnished D and trimming. The sample contains 150,000 to 180,000 clones, about 85% of which appear only once. The J segment lost 1 base and the V segment lost 4 bases, leaving 3 bases of the junction unmatched. Germline lookup yields CDR1 SGHNT and CDR2 YENEEA. The CDR3 totals 14 residues.

This clonotype originated in a man aged 25 to 40 in good health and CMV-seropositive. The sequenced sample consisted of PBMCs. The rearrangement joins TRBV11-3 to TRBJ1-1; 7 bases line up with TRBD1. CDR3 nucleotides: TGTGCCAGCAGCTGGGACAGCCCGAACACTGAAGCTTTCTTT. It is translated as CASSWDSPNTEAFF.